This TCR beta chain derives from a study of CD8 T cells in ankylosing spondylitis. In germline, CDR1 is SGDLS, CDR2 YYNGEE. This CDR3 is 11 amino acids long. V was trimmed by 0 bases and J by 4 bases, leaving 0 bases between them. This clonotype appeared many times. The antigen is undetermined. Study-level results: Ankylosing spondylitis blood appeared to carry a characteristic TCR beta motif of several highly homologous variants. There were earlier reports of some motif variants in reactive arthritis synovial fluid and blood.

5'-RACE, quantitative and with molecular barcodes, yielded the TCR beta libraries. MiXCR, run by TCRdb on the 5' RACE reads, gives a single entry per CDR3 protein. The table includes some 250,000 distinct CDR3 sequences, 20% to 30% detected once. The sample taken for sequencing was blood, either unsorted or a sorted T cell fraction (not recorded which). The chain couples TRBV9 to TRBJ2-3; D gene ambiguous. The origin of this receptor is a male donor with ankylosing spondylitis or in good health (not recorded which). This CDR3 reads CASSVADTQYF. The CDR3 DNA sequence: TGTGCCAGCAGCGTAGCAGATACGCAGTATTTT. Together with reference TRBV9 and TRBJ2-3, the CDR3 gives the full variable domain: DSGVTQTPKHLITATGQRVTLRCSPRSGDLSVYWYQQSLDQGLQFLIQYYNGEERAKGNILERFSAQQFPDLHSELNLSSLELGDSALYFCASSVADTQYFGPGTRLTVL.